This T cell receptor (beta chain) was sequenced during a study of follicular helper T cells after annual influenza vaccination. Study background: After each seasonal flu vaccination, blood came on days 0, 7 and 28. Across the 2013-2014, 2014-2015 and 2015-2016 vaccination seasons, some subjects were resampled.

The time point: 2015-2016 season, pre-vaccination. Each time point used about 40 to 110 mL of blood. The table came from immunoSEQ multiplex PCR; TCRdb's copy has only in-frame clones and leaves some out. The data show some 13,000 clones, with about four fifths seen just once and 0.4% to 0.55% held by the top ten. On this clone: No antigen is known for it.

CDR1 LGHNA and CDR2 YNFKEQ come from the germline V gene. The CDR3 is 18 residues long. V gave up 1 base and J gave up 2 bases, with 17 bases separating them. Study conclusions and caveats: ICOS-CD38- cTfh most often held earlier Day 7 ICOS+CD38+ clones.

The genes are TRBV4-2 and TRBJ2-2, with a weak D call TRBD1 (6 bases). This sequence originates from an adult who received the influenza vaccine. Sample: CXCR5- memory CD4+ T cells sorted from blood, taken on the day of influenza vaccination. The CDR3 reads CASSQVRPGRGNTGELFF. The CDR3 bases are TGTGCCAGCAGCCAAGTCAGGCCCGGCAGGGGCAACACCGGGGAGCTGTTTTTT.